The next 10 T cell receptor beta chains were all read from a single sample in a study of CD8 T cells in ankylosing spondylitis. TCRdb re-called the 5' RACE reads with MiXCR, one entry per CDR3 protein. Of 150,000 to 200,000 distinct CDR3 sequences in the sample, approximately 13% were seen once. Specimen: blood, either unsorted or a sorted T cell fraction (not recorded which). Receptors originate from a female donor with ankylosing spondylitis or in good health (not recorded which).

The V call is TRBV20-1, the J call TRBJ2-3, with D maybe TRBD1 (5 bases). V was pared by 6 bases and J by 6 bases, with 19 bases between. This CDR3 region has 14 residues. CDR1 DFQATT and CDR2 SNEGSKA come from the germline V gene (reference sequence). The CDR3 sequence: CSAPRFQGMDTQYF. The CDR3, as DNA: TGCAGTGCCCCGAGATTCCAGGGTATGGATACGCAGTATTTT.

In this sample, this clonotype turned up many times. The chain is built from TRBV20-1 and TRBJ2-1, with D tentatively TRBD1 or TRBD2 (5 bases each). Germline V gene data show CDR1 as DFQATT and CDR2 as SNEGSKA (reference sequence). V shed 2 bases and J shed 8 bases, with 16 bases lying between them. The CDR3 has 14 residues. CDR3 sequence (DNA): TGCAGTGCTAGACGGGGCACTAGTCCCTATGAGCAGTTCTTC. Protein sequence: CSARRGTSPYEQFF.

This clonotype was counted many times. The chain combines TRBV24-1 with TRBJ2-1; maybe TRBD2 (6 bases). Trimming removed 3 bases from V and 0 bases from J, with 11 bases in between. Germline CDR1 and CDR2: KGHDR and SFDVKD. CDR3 size: 16 residues. The CDR3 sequence: CATSDVSGSSYNEQFF. The CDR3 DNA is TGTGCCACCAGTGATGTTAGCGGAAGCTCCTACAATGAGCAGTTCTTC.

The rearrangement joins TRBV7-2 to TRBJ2-3, with D maybe TRBD1 (6 bases). The CDR3 runs to 18 residues. Trimming removed 0 bases at V and 1 base at J, with 17 bases between. In germline, CDR1 is SGHTA, CDR2 FQGNSA. The CDR3 region has the DNA TGTGCCAGCAGCTTAGCCAGACCCGGGCCAGGGGGCACAGATACGCAGTATTTT. Encoded protein: CASSLARPGPGGTDTQYF.

V usage is TRBV20-1 and J usage is TRBJ2-2, with TRBD1 identical over 8 bases. After removal of 4 bases from V and 3 bases from J, the junction contained 7 bases not matched to a gene. The CDR3 consists of 15 residues. Germline V gene lookup returns CDR1 DFQATT and CDR2 SNEGSKA (reference sequence). The CDR3 is CSATPGQAYTGELFF. The CDR3 DNA is TGCAGTGCTACCCCGGGACAGGCTTACACCGGGGAGCTGTTTTTT.

This clonotype was counted many times. V gene TRBV15 combines with J gene TRBJ1-5, with no clear D. The CDR3 loop spans 15 amino acids. Between the trimmed V and J ends, which lost 0 bases and 4 bases, there was a span of 10 bases. The V gene's germline CDR1 is LNHNV and CDR2 YYDKDF (reference sequence). The CDR3 DNA is TGTGCCACCAGCAGAGATCTTTTAGCGAATCAGCCCCAGCATTTT. Protein sequence: CATSRDLLANQPQHF.

This clonotype was detected ten times or more. V usage is TRBV12-3 or TRBV12-4 and J usage is TRBJ2-7; the D is unclear. V was trimmed by 5 bases and J by 4 bases, leaving 9 bases between them. CDR3 size: 12 residues. The DNA of the CDR3 is TGTGCCAGCAGTGTCCCGGGTTACGAGCAGTACTTC. Translation: CASSVPGYEQYF.

The chain employs TRBV20-1 and TRBJ2-1; the D is unclear. The CDR3 loop spans 10 amino acids. CDR1 and CDR2 (germline): DFQATT, SNEGSKA (reference sequence). Trimming took 6 bases from V and 7 from J, leaving 7 bases between them. CDR3 coding DNA: TGCAGTGCGCGGAGTAATGAGCAGTTCTTC. It is translated as CSARSNEQFF.

For this clonotype: One junction end disagrees with the germline gene, perhaps due to a read error. V gene TRBV11-3 combines with J gene TRBJ1-2; D is unresolved. The CDR3 consists of 17 residues. Germline CDR1 and CDR2: SGHNT and YENEEA. Here the CDR3 DNA reads TGTGCCAGCAGCTTAGATAATCTCGGAGCCGTGGCCTATGTCTACACCTTC. Its protein product is CASSLDNLGAVAYVYTF.

This clonotype was found many times. This chain joins TRBV7-3 and TRBJ1-6; unclear D gene. The CDR3 spans 14 residues. V was pared by 0 bases and J by 8 bases, with 8 bases between. Per germline, CDR1 SGHTA and CDR2 FQGTGA. The CDR3 protein is CASSLTGKDSPLHF. The CDR3 DNA follows: TGTGCCAGCAGCTTAACAGGGAAAGATTCACCCCTCCACTTT.